The 14 T cell receptor beta chains given below trace back to one sample, sequenced in a study of cytomegalovirus exposure and HLA in healthy donors. Amplification used 60 Vbeta primers and 13 Jbeta primers. Only in-frame clones appear in the TCRdb table, and some are missing; sequencing was by immunoSEQ multiplex PCR. This sample's table reports about 96,000 clones. Sequenced: PBMCs. These receptors were obtained from a woman aged 30 to 39 in good health and CMV-seronegative.

The J gene is TRBJ2-1, the V gene TRBV7-2; 8 bases match TRBD1. V lost 5 bases and J lost 3; bases outside the gene matches: 6. Germline assignment: CDR1 SGHTA and CDR2 FQGNSA. The CDR3 is 15 residues long. CDR3 amino acids: CASSLTGGDYNEQFF. As DNA, the CDR3 is TGTGCCAGCAGCCTAACAGGGGGTGACTACAATGAGCAGTTCTTC.

The chain is built from TRBV27 and TRBJ1-2; 7 nucleotides agree with TRBD1. The CDR3 length is 15 residues. V was pared by 0 bases and J by 2 bases, with 3 bases of the junction left unmatched. CDR1 and CDR2 from the germline V gene are MNHEY and SMNVEV (reference sequence). CDR3 residues: CASSLSRQGNYGYTF. The DNA of the CDR3 is TGTGCCAGCAGTTTATCCCGACAGGGAAACTATGGCTACACCTTC.

The chain is built from TRBV30 and TRBJ1-2, with TRBD1 identical over 8 bases. The CDR3 loop spans 15 amino acids. V lost 2 bases to trimming and J lost 0 bases; unmatched junction nucleotides: 5. Germline V gene lookup returns CDR1 GTSNPN and CDR2 SVGIG (reference sequence). The CDR3 region is CAWSTGGISNYGYTF. The DNA for the CDR3 is TGTGCCTGGAGTACAGGGGGGATATCTAACTATGGCTACACCTTC.

CDR3 bases: TGTGCCAGCAGTGTTGCAGCGGGAGACACCGGGGAGCTGTTTTTT. It specifies CASSVAAGDTGELFF. The chain employs TRBV6-1 and TRBJ2-2, with 8 bases aligning to TRBD2. Germline-derived CDR1 and CDR2 are MNHNS and SASEGT. Losses at the gene ends were 4 bases for V and 3 bases for J; bases not matched to a gene: 4. The CDR3 runs to 15 residues.

This chain uses TRBV14 with TRBJ1-2, with 12 bases identical to TRBD1. V dropped 4 bases and J dropped 2; count of bases not matched to a gene: 8. Germline V gene sequence: CDR1 SGHDN, CDR2 FVKESK. The CDR3 runs 17 residues. The CDR3 DNA sequence: TGTGCCAGCAGCCCGGGACAGGGGGCAGGGTTGAACTATGGCTACACCTTC. Its protein product is CASSPGQGAGLNYGYTF.

The rearrangement links TRBV29-1 to TRBJ2-1; 10 bases match TRBD1. V shed 4 bases and J 6 bases; nucleotides not matched to a gene: 3. Per germline, CDR1 SQVTM and CDR2 ANQGSEA. This CDR3 comprises 13 residues. The CDR3 protein is CSVGWDRGNEQFF. For the CDR3, the DNA is TGCAGCGTTGGGTGGGACAGGGGCAATGAGCAGTTCTTC.

The chain carries TRBV25-1 and TRBJ2-1, with TRBD2 matching over 7 bases. The CDR3 is 17 residues long. Germline loops: CDR1 MGHDK, CDR2 SYGVNS. The V segment lost 3 bases and the J segment 2 bases; nucleotides outside the gene matches: 10. DNA for the CDR3: TGTGCCAGCAGTGATGAGGTGCGGGAGAGCACCTACAATGAGCAGTTCTTC. It yields the protein CASSDEVRESTYNEQFF.

The CDR3 sequence: CASSYFQGGETQYF. CDR3 bases: TGTGCCAGCAGTTACTTCCAGGGAGGGGAGACCCAGTACTTC. V is TRBV6-5 and J is TRBJ2-5; 7 bases are a match to TRBD2. Unmatched junction bases numbered 4, after V lost 1 base and J lost 5 bases. Germline V gene lookup returns CDR1 MNHEY and CDR2 SVGAGI. The CDR3 is 14 residues long.

The chain links TRBV7-9 to TRBJ2-5; tentatively, D is TRBD2 (6 bases). The CDR3 is 13 residues long. Trimming removed 5 bases from V and 5 bases from J, with 12 bases in between. The germline V gene encodes CDR1 SEHNR and CDR2 FQNEAQ (reference sequence). As DNA, the CDR3 is TGTGCCAGCAGCCCTAGTGGGAGGGAGACCCAGTACTTC. It yields the protein CASSPSGRETQYF.

The chain employs TRBV5-1 and TRBJ2-1; 9 positions agree with TRBD1. CDR1 SGHRS and CDR2 YFSETQ come from the germline V gene. CDR3 length equals 17 residues. V was pared by 3 bases and J by 0 bases, with 7 bases of the junction left unmatched. The CDR3 region has the DNA TGCGCCAGCAGCTGGGGGACAGGGACTTTCTCCTACAATGAGCAGTTCTTC. Translation: CASSWGTGTFSYNEQFF.

DNA of the CDR3: TGTGCCAGCAGCCCGATCGGGATCCGCCGGGACAGGGGGCTTGACTATGGCTACACCTTC. This encodes CASSPIGIRRDRGLDYGYTF. The chain couples TRBV14 to TRBJ1-2, with 12 bases matching TRBD1. The CDR3 covers 20 residues. Germline CDR1 and CDR2: SGHDN and FVKESK. V lost 4 bases, J lost 3 bases, and 18 bases stayed unmatched.

The chain employs TRBV7-8 and TRBJ2-4, with 7 bases that match TRBD2. Germline V gene sequence: CDR1 SGHVS, CDR2 FQNEAQ. With 5 bases clipped from V and 8 bases from J, the junction kept 12 bases outside the gene matches. The CDR3 has 15 amino acids. CDR3 in amino acids: CASSEGKASGDIQYF. DNA for the CDR3: TGTGCCAGCAGCGAGGGAAAGGCTAGCGGAGACATTCAGTACTTC. Combining the CDR3 with reference TRBV7-8 and TRBJ2-4 gives the whole variable domain GAGVSQSPRYKVAKRGQDVALRCDPISGHVSLFWYQQALGQGPEFLTYFQNEAQLDKSGLPSDRFFAERPEGSVSTLKIQRTQQEDSAVYLCASSEGKASGDIQYFGAGTRLSVL.

The chain uses TRBV5-1 and TRBJ1-1; D ambiguous. Between the trimmed V and J ends, which lost 4 bases and 6 bases, there was a span of 22 bases. CDR1 is SGHRS and CDR2 is YFSETQ in the germline V gene. The CDR3 runs 16 residues. The CDR3: CASSPSLSRRGAEAFF. CDR3 in DNA: TGCGCCAGCAGCCCCTCCCTCAGCAGGCGGGGAGCTGAAGCTTTCTTT.

J is TRBJ1-2 and V is TRBV28; 9 bases are a match to TRBD1. This CDR3 is built from 14 residues. Germline lookup yields CDR1 MDHEN and CDR2 SYDVKM. V gave up 6 bases and J gave up 6 bases; unmatched junction bases: 8. CDR3 sequence reads: CASSPQGALNGYTF. The CDR3 DNA follows: TGTGCCAGCAGCCCACAGGGGGCGTTGAATGGCTACACCTTC.